This T cell receptor beta chain was sequenced for a study of blood T cell repertoires in COVID-19. Assay used: immunoSEQ multiplex PCR; TCRdb lists only in-frame clones, some missing. The repertoire holds about 120,000 clones, roughly four fifths seen once, with about 10% in the top ten. This CDR3 comprises 16 residues. The germline CDR1 and CDR2 sequences are SGDLS and YYNGEE. V gave up 1 base and J gave up 7 bases; unmatched junction bases: 10. This clone was picked up one time. Sample: peripheral blood. The source of this sequence is a human donor in a cohort sampled during active COVID-19. V usage is TRBV9 and J usage is TRBJ1-4, with TRBD1 identical over 7 bases. For the CDR3, the DNA is TGTGCCAGCAGCGTACAGGGGGGACCCTTTAGTGAAAAACTGTTTTTT. Encoded protein: CASSVQGGPFSEKLFF. Using reference TRBV9 and TRBJ1-4 for the parts outside the CDR3, the full variable domain is DSGVTQTPKHLITATGQRVTLRCSPRSGDLSVYWYQQSLDQGLQFLIQYYNGEERAKGNILERFSAQQFPDLHSELNLSSLELGDSALYFCASSVQGGPFSEKLFFGSGTQLSVL.